This is a list of T cell receptor beta chains from one sample in a study of response to subunit inactivated influenza vaccine. TCRdb passed the RT-PCR reads through MiXCR, listing each CDR3 protein once. The sample includes under 750,000 distinct CDR3 sequences, roughly 12% of them seen just once. Sequenced here: PBMCs from blood, sampled on the day of vaccination. These receptors were collected from a man aged 45-60 years who received an inactivated influenza vaccine. Each CDR3 is given with its conserved first and last residue. D genes are given only for firm matches. Clone size is shown for a subset of rows, as once, few, many or a class of expanded clone.

- - TRBJ2-7 TRBV7-2 TGTGCCAGCAGCTTAGGCAGGGGGGCCAAGACCTACGAGCAGTACTTC CASSLGRGAKTYEQYF
few - TRBJ2-1 TRBV11-2 TGTGCCAGCAGACTAAACCTGGCACAAGATGAGCAGTTCTTC CASRLNLAQDEQFF
few - TRBJ2-3 TRBV29-1 TGCAGCGTTGGTCGCTCCAGCACAGATACGCAGTATTTT CSVGRSSTDTQYF
- TRBD2 TRBJ2-7 TRBV20-1 TGCAGTGCTAGAGGGGCGGGGGGCGGAATAAGCTCCTACGAGCAGTACTTC CSARGAGGGISSYEQYF
- TRBD1 TRBJ1-2 TRBV10-3 TGTGCCATCAGAGTGACAGGGATAAACTATGGCTACACCTTC CAIRVTGINYGYTF
many - TRBJ2-2 TRBV4-3 TGCGCCAGCAGCCAAGATCTTTATCAGGCGTACACCGGGGAGCTGTTTTTT CASSQDLYQAYTGELFF
- - TRBJ2-1 TRBV25-1 TGTGCCAGCGCCATGGAGGGGGGTTGGAATGAGCAGTTCTTC CASAMEGGWNEQFF
few TRBD2 TRBJ2-1 TRBV7-8 TGTGCCAGCAGTTTTACTAGCGACAATGAGCAGTTCTTC CASSFTSDNEQFF
few TRBD1 TRBJ2-3 TRBV29-1 TGCAGCGTTGATCAGGGGGCATCTGCAGATACGCAGTATTTT CSVDQGASADTQYF
- TRBD2 TRBJ2-1 TRBV2 TGTGCCAGCAGTTTCCATAATCCGGGACTAGCGGGAGCAGGGAATGAGCAGTTCTTC CASSFHNPGLAGAGNEQFF
few TRBD1 TRBJ2-4 TRBV11-2 TGTGCCAGCAGCCGATCAGGGGGCACGGACATTCAGTACTTC CASSRSGGTDIQYF
few - TRBJ2-2 TRBV15 TGTGCCACCAGCACAGCGAACACCGGGGAGCTGTTTTTT CATSTANTGELFF
- - TRBJ1-5 TRBV7-9 TGTGCCAGCAGCTTAGGGGAAACCACGTTCAATCAGCCCCAGCATTTT CASSLGETTFNQPQHF
many - TRBJ2-3 TRBV5-1 TGCGCCAGCAGCATTACTCTAGGGGGCACAGATACGCAGTATTTT CASSITLGGTDTQYF
- TRBD1 TRBJ2-4 TRBV20-1 TGCAGTGCCACAAAGGGACAGGCTCTCGAAAACATTCAGTACTTC CSATKGQALENIQYF
many - TRBJ2-1 TRBV5-6 TGTGCCAGCAGCTTAGGCAGGGTGAATGAGCAGTTCTTC CASSLGRVNEQFF
few - TRBJ2-7 TRBV12-3/TRBV12-4 TGTGCCAGCAGTTGGCAGGGGCCGACCTTATCTTACTACGAGCAGTACTTC CASSWQGPTLSYYEQYF
many - TRBJ1-1 TRBV9 TGTGCCAGCAGCGTACAGGACTCCAGGAACACTGAAGCTTTCTTT CASSVQDSRNTEAFF
- TRBD1 TRBJ2-7 TRBV20-1 TGCAGTGCTGTCCGGGACAGGCATATAGGGCAGTACTTC CSAVRDRHIGQYF
- TRBD1 TRBJ1-6 TRBV12-3/TRBV12-4 TGTGCCAGCAGTACCGGACAGGTCAGTCCCCTCCACTTT CASSTGQVSPLHF
few - TRBJ1-1 TRBV5-1 TGCGCCAGCAGCTTGGTGAAAAGAGGGGACACTGAAGCTTTCTTT CASSLVKRGDTEAFF
- - TRBJ2-7 TRBV20-1 TGCAGTGCTAGATACAGGTCCTACGAGCAGTACTTC CSARYRSYEQYF
many - TRBJ1-1 TRBV30 TGTGCCTGGACCCCCGGGACGGCAAACACTGAAGCTTTCTTT CAWTPGTANTEAFF
- - TRBJ1-4 TRBV30 TGTGCCTGGGATGACGGTGCAACTAATGAAAAACTGTTTTTT CAWDDGATNEKLFF
- TRBD2 TRBJ2-7 TRBV20-1 TGCAGTGCGTCCCCGGGGACTAGCAACTCCTACGAGCAGTACTTC CSASPGTSNSYEQYF
few TRBD1 TRBJ2-7 TRBV29-1 TGCAGCGTTGGGATCGACAGGGGAATCGACGAGCAGTACTTC CSVGIDRGIDEQYF
- TRBD1 TRBJ1-3 TRBV12-3/TRBV12-4 TGTGCCAGCAGAGGGACAGGCCGCTCTGGAAACACCATATATTTT CASRGTGRSGNTIYF
many - TRBJ2-3 TRBV11-2 TGTGCCAGCAGCTTACAGGGTTACGATACGCAGTATTTT CASSLQGYDTQYF
- TRBD1 TRBJ2-7 TRBV28 TGTGCCAGCAGTTTATATGCAGGGGGTAGCAACGAGCAGTACTTC CASSLYAGGSNEQYF
many - TRBJ2-1 TRBV12-3/TRBV12-4 TGTGCCAGCAGCCGAACCGCGGTGGTAATAGGGCAGTTCTTC CASSRTAVVIGQFF
many - TRBJ1-6 TRBV5-1 TGCGCCAGCAGCTCGGGACAAAATAATTCACCCCTCCACTTT CASSSGQNNSPLHF
- - TRBJ2-7 TRBV5-5 TGTGCCAGCAGCTACTCGGGGGCGCGAGAGCAGTACTTC CASSYSGAREQYF